The 5 T cell receptor beta chains below were found in one sample sequenced in a study of identical twins. A single record per CDR3 protein comes from TCRdb applying MiXCR to the 5' RACE reads. There are 690,000 or so distinct CDR3 sequences in the sample; under 9% occur only once, and 0.75% to 1% lies in the top ten. The same sample was also used in a study of yellow fever vaccine responses in identical twins.

Material for sequencing was PBMCs. These receptors came from a woman aged 18-29 years in good health.

This clonotype was seen a few times. The chain carries TRBV20-1 and TRBJ2-3; 10 positions match TRBD2. Germline CDR1 and CDR2: DFQATT and SNEGSKA (reference sequence). Trimming cost V 3 bases and J 5 bases; bases outside gene matches: 14. The CDR3 has 17 amino acids. CDR3 region: CSASQIAGGPEGDTQYF. The CDR3 DNA reads as TGCAGTGCTAGCCAAATAGCGGGAGGACCTGAAGGAGATACGCAGTATTTT.

There are many counts of this clonotype. The chain carries TRBV27 and TRBJ2-7; D perhaps matches TRBD2 (5 bases). The CDR3 consists of 14 residues. V was shortened by 3 bases and J by 2 bases, with 11 bases between the two germline ends. Germline values: CDR1 MNHEY, CDR2 SMNVEV (reference sequence). CDR3 nucleotides: TGTGCCAGCAGTTTGAGTCGGGGAGCCTACGAGCAGTACTTC. It codes for CASSLSRGAYEQYF.

This clonotype was seen only a few times. The chain employs TRBV7-3 and TRBJ2-3; the D gene is possibly TRBD2 (6 bases). Trimming shortened V by 5 bases and J by 9 bases, and 18 bases separated the two germline ends. CDR1 is SGHTA and CDR2 is FQGTGA in the germline V gene. This CDR3 is 14 amino acids long. The CDR3 region is CASSTKAGWETQYF. In DNA form, the CDR3 reads TGTGCCAGCAGCACCAAAGCGGGTTGGGAGACGCAGTATTTT. The variable domain in full, completed from reference TRBV7-3 and TRBJ2-3, reads GAGVSQTPSNKVTEKGKYVELRCDPISGHTALYWYRQSLGQGPEFLIYFQGTGAADDSGLPNDRFFAVRPEGSVSTLKIQRTERGDSAVYLCASSTKAGWETQYFGPGTRLTVL.

This clonotype has just a few counts. The gene calls are TRBV20-1 and TRBJ2-1, with 11 bases identical to TRBD2. CDR1 and CDR2 (germline): DFQATT, SNEGSKA (reference sequence). With V trimmed by 3 bases and J by 7 bases, 11 bases remained unmatched. The CDR3 is 16 amino acids. The CDR3 DNA reads as TGCAGTGCTAGTCCCGTAGCGGGAGGGCCGAGGAATGAGCAGTTCTTC. It specifies CSASPVAGGPRNEQFF.

This clonotype was seen more than once but under ten times. The chain joins TRBV6-1 to TRBJ2-3, with 8 bases identical to TRBD2. The CDR3 totals 15 residues. CDR1 and CDR2 (germline): MNHNS, SASEGT. With V trimmed by 7 bases and J by 4 bases, 10 bases remained unmatched. CDR3 amino acids: CASTQASGRADTQYF. CDR3 DNA: TGTGCCAGCACCCAAGCAAGCGGGAGAGCAGATACGCAGTATTTT.